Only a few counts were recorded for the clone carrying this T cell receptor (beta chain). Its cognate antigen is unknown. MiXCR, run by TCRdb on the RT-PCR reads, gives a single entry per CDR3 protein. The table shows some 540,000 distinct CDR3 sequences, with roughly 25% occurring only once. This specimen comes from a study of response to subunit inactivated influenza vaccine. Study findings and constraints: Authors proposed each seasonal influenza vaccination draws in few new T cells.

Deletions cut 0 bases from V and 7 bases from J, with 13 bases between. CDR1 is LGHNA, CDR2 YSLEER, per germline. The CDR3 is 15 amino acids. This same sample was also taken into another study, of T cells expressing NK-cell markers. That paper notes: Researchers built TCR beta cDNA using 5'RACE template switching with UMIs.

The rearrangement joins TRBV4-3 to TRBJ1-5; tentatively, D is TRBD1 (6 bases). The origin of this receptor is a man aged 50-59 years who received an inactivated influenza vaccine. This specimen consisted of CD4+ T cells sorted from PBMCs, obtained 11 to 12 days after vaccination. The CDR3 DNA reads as TGCGCCAGCAGCCAAGATTGGGCAGGGGACCAGCCCCAGCATTTT. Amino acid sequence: CASSQDWAGDQPQHF.